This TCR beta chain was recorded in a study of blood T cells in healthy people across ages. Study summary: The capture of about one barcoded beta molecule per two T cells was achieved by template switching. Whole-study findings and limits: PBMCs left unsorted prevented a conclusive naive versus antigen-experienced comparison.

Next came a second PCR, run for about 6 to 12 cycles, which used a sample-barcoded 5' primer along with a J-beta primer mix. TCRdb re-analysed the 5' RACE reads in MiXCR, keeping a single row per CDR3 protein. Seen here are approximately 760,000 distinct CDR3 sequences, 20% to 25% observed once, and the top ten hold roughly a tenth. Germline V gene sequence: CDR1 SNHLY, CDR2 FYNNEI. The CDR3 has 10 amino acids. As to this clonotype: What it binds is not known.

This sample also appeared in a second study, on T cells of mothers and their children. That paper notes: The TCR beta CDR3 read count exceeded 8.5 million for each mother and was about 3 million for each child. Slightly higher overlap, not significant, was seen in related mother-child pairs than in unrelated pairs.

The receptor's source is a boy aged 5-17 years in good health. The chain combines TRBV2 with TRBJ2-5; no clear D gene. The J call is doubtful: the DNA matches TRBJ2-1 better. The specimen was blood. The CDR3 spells CASSGVGQFF. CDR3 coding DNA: TGTGCCAGCAGTGGGGTGGGGCAGTTCTTC.